This T cell receptor beta chain appears in the sequencing data of a study of OX40 agonist ivuxolimab in advanced cancers. For the study in its entirety: Ivuxolimab was a fully human IgG2 agonistic monoclonal antibody targeting the costimulatory receptor OX40 (CD134). Of the approximately 50 dose-escalation patients, hepatocellular carcinoma was present in about 20, melanoma in approximately 15, renal cell carcinoma in 9 and head and neck cancer in 9. Partial responses occurred in three dose-escalation patients: two with cutaneous melanoma and one with hepatocellular carcinoma. Intravenous ivuxolimab was administered to patients every 2 weeks at six dose levels: 0.01, 0.1, 0.3, 1.5, 3 and 10 mg/kg. Prior anti-PD-1, anti-PD-L1 or anti-CTLA-4 therapy was permitted, and checkpoint inhibitors had been received by under 50% of dose-escalation patients. In the dose-escalation cohort, 82.7% of patients were male, and the mean age was approximately 64 years, with a range of roughly 23 to 85. The monotherapy dose-escalation portion (N of about 50 patients) of the phase I ivuxolimab trial is reported in the paper. The purpose of peripheral TCRbeta sequencing was to test whether ivuxolimab changed TCR sequence diversity and led to clonal T-cell expansion.

Patients with a history of autoimmune disease or receiving systemic immunosuppression were excluded from the trial. Peripheral blood for TCR sequencing was collected from all dose cohorts at baseline, on cycle 4 day 1, and on cycle 7 day 1. The samples were drawn from a first-in-human, open-label, multicenter phase I dose-escalation trial of ivuxolimab. The trial enrolled adults with locally advanced or metastatic head and neck squamous cell, hepatocellular, melanoma or renal cell carcinoma. Before TCR sequencing, CD4+ and CD8+ T cells were separately sorted from peripheral blood. Worth noting for this clone: Which antigen it targets is not known. Base-call qualities are not available, and no considerably larger clone is one nucleotide away.

Genomic DNA was isolated from the sorted cells so that the TCRbeta CDR3 region could be sequenced. The immunoSEQ Assay was used to sequence the TCRbeta CDR3 regions. TCRdb retrieved this table from immuneACCESS and kept in-frame rearrangements only. Not all clones are present; in checked studies, unresolved V genes account for under half, and no reason is known for the remainder. For this sample the table gives fewer than 80,000 clones, of which 85% were detected only once. The ten largest clones take up 5.5% to 7% of the sample. The full study reports these points: Low levels of normalized T-cell clonal expansion were also shown by some nonresponding patients. In the 0.1-3.0 mg/kg groups, partial responders were among the patients with the lowest normalized peripheral clonal expansion, particularly in CD8+ T cells. Clonal expansion of both CD4+ and CD8+ blood T cells was observed from baseline to week 6 at doses 0.1 to 3.0 mg/kg. The antigen specificity of the peripheral T cells that underwent clonal expansion was not determined. On average, CD8+ T cells showed more expanded clones than CD4+ T cells after ivuxolimab.

CDR3 length: 17 amino acids, cysteine to phenylalanine. The DNA shown is the 51-base CDR3, in frame from base 1. For this chain, trimming is 1 base at the V end and 4 bases at the J end, and the number of junction bases without a gene match is 8. The germline V gene sets CDR1 to SGHRS and CDR2 to YFSETQ. Rearrangement joined TRBV5-1 to TRBJ2-2; TRBD1 aligns with 9 central bases. The sequencing here drew on CD4+ or CD8+ T cells sorted from blood, taken in a trial of the OX40 agonist ivuxolimab. The origin of this receptor is an adult with an advanced solid tumor such as melanoma, head and neck, liver or kidney cancer. The nucleotides read TGCGCCAGCAGCTTGACAGGGGGCGCTTCGGGCACCGGGGAGCTGTTTTTT. The resulting protein is CASSLTGGASGTGELFF.